One sample yielded the 24 T cell receptor beta chains listed below, sequenced in a study of cytomegalovirus exposure and HLA in healthy donors. PCR used 60 Vbeta primers and 13 Jbeta primers. Generated by immunoSEQ multiplex PCR, the TCRdb table keeps only in-frame clones and is missing some. Among more than 100,000 clones, 75% to 85% were seen once, and the ten largest hold just over 8%. The sequencing input was PBMCs. All receptors derive from a woman in her fifties or sixties in good health and CMV-seropositive.

The chain uses TRBV11-1 and TRBJ2-2, with 7 bases that match TRBD1. V lost 1 base, J lost 1 base, and 9 bases stayed unmatched. Germline assignment: CDR1 SGHAT and CDR2 FQDESV (reference sequence). The CDR3 loop spans 18 amino acids. The CDR3 is CASSLVGFGTENTGELFF. DNA for the CDR3: TGTGCCAGCAGCTTAGTAGGGTTCGGGACAGAGAACACCGGGGAGCTGTTTTTT.

This clone was seen just once. The chain has TRBV7-2 and TRBJ1-1; a weak D match, TRBD1 (6 bases). Germline V gene lookup returns CDR1 SGHTA and CDR2 FQGNSA. Trimming removed 3 bases from V and 8 bases from J, with 13 bases in between. This CDR3 contains 13 residues. The CDR3 bases are TGTGCCAGCAGCTTCCCCGGGACACGAGAAGCTTTCTTT. As protein: CASSFPGTREAFF.

This clone was found a few times. The V and J genes are TRBV5-1 and TRBJ1-5; tentatively, D is TRBD1 (6 bases). In germline, CDR1 is SGHRS, CDR2 YFSETQ. The ends were cut back, 4 bases at V and 7 bases at J, with 15 bases in the middle. The CDR3 has 14 amino acids. The CDR3 loop is CASSAGVGVQPQHF. CDR3 nucleotides: TGCGCCAGCAGCGCAGGGGTCGGTGTACAGCCCCAGCATTTT.

The CDR3 reads CASSLDTGTGGEKLFF. As DNA, the CDR3 is TGTGCCAGCAGCCTAGACACCGGGACAGGGGGAGAGAAACTGTTTTTT. The V gene is TRBV5-6, the J gene TRBJ1-4, with 11 bases aligning to TRBD1. The V segment lost 4 bases and the J segment 11 bases; nucleotides outside the gene matches: 13. Germline CDR1 reads SGHDT; CDR2 reads YYEEEE. The CDR3 contains 16 residues.

The rearrangement uses TRBV7-8 and TRBJ1-2; a possible D gene is TRBD1 (6 bases). This CDR3 contains 16 residues. The V end was cut by 4 bases, the J end by 2 bases, with 17 bases between. CDR1 is SGHVS, CDR2 FQNEAQ, per germline. CDR3 bases: TGTGCCAGCAGCTACACCGGGACAAGCTCGAACTATGGCTACACCTTC. This gives the protein CASSYTGTSSNYGYTF.

The chain joins TRBV2 to TRBJ2-5; 8 bases are shared with TRBD1. This CDR3 region has 15 residues. V lost 6 bases and J lost 5; bases outside the gene matches: 11. The germline gives CDR1 SNHLY, CDR2 FYNNEI. The CDR3 DNA sequence: TGTGCCAGCAGGACGACAGGGGCTGCCTTTGAGACCCAGTACTTC. Amino acids: CASRTTGAAFETQYF. Using reference TRBV2 and TRBJ2-5 for the parts outside the CDR3, the full variable domain is EPEVTQTPSHQVTQMGQEVILRCVPISNHLYFYWYRQILGQKVEFLVSFYNNEISEKSEIFDDQFSVERPDGSNFTLKIRSTKLEDSAMYFCASRTTGAAFETQYFGPGTRLLVL.

The V and J genes are TRBV7-9 and TRBJ1-2; no reliable D call. This CDR3 comprises 13 residues. Looked up from germline, CDR1 is SEHNR and CDR2 is FQNEAQ (reference sequence). Trimming pared 7 bases from V and 5 bases from J, leaving 14 bases between. The CDR3 bases are TGTGCCAGCACACTGGGGAGTGGGTATGGCTACACCTTC. This sequence encodes CASTLGSGYGYTF.

V usage is TRBV14 and J usage is TRBJ2-1, with 10 bases fitting TRBD2. CDR1 is SGHDN, CDR2 FVKESK, per germline. After removal of 4 bases from V and 7 bases from J, the junction contained 13 bases not matched to a gene. The CDR3 runs 17 residues. The CDR3 is CASSLTDLAGEMNEQFF. CDR3 sequence (DNA): TGTGCCAGCAGCCTTACGGACCTAGCGGGAGAGATGAATGAGCAGTTCTTC. The whole variable domain, remainder taken from reference TRBV14 and TRBJ2-1, is EAGVTQFPSHSVIEKGQTVTLRCDPISGHDNLYWYRRVMGKEIKFLLHFVKESKQDESGMPNNRFLAERTGGTYSTLKVQPAELEDSGVYFCASSLTDLAGEMNEQFFGPGTRLTVL.

The chain recombines TRBV7-2 with TRBJ2-2; a possible D gene is TRBD2 (5 bases). From germline, CDR1 is SGHTA and CDR2 FQGNSA. This CDR3 has 16 amino acids. Between the trimmed V and J ends, which lost 2 bases and 6 bases, there was a span of 16 bases. DNA for the CDR3: TGTGCCAGCAGCTTAATCTCACCGGGATCCGCCGGGGAGCTGTTTTTT. It specifies CASSLISPGSAGELFF.

This chain joins TRBV5-1 and TRBJ1-4, with a possible D match to TRBD1 (5 bases). CDR1 SGHRS and CDR2 YFSETQ come from the germline V gene. The CDR3 loop spans 14 amino acids. V was shortened by 7 bases and J by 0 bases, with 10 bases between the two germline ends. CDR3 region: CASRRGATNEKLFF. The CDR3 DNA follows: TGCGCCAGCCGGCGGGGGGCAACTAATGAAAAACTGTTTTTT.

This chain joins TRBV10-3 and TRBJ2-1; D perhaps matches TRBD2 (6 bases). Germline V gives CDR1 ENHRY, CDR2 SYGVKD. The ends were cut back, 0 bases at V and 13 bases at J, with 10 bases in the middle. The CDR3 length is 12 residues. CDR3 sequence reads: CAISESGGFQFF. CDR3 coding DNA: TGTGCCATCAGTGAGTCAGGAGGGTTCCAGTTCTTC.

J is TRBJ1-5 and V is TRBV18, with D unclear. Germline V lookup: CDR1 KGHSH, CDR2 LQKENI. The CDR3 loop spans 15 amino acids. V was clipped by 2 bases and J by 2 bases, with 10 bases between them. DNA for the CDR3: TGTGCCAGCTCACCAATCGGCACAGGCAATCAGCCCCAGCATTTT. Its protein is CASSPIGTGNQPQHF.

The genes are TRBV5-4 and TRBJ1-1, with a weak D call TRBD1 (5 bases). The CDR3 has 13 amino acids. V was cut by 3 bases and J by 8 bases, with 14 bases left in between. Germline CDR1 and CDR2: SGHNT and YYREEE (reference sequence). CDR3 bases: TGTGCCAGCAGCTCTATCGACGGGGGGGAAGCTTTCTTT. Amino acids: CASSSIDGGEAFF. The full variable domain, in which reference TRBV5-4 and TRBJ1-1 provide the parts outside the CDR3, is ETGVTQSPTHLIKTRGQQVTLRCSSQSGHNTVSWYQQALGQGPQFIFQYYREEENGRGNFPPRFSGLQFPNYSSELNVNALELDDSALYLCASSSIDGGEAFFGQGTRLTVV.

The chain has TRBV2 and TRBJ1-1, with D uncertain. Germline V lookup: CDR1 SNHLY, CDR2 FYNNEI. The CDR3 sequence is 12 residues long. V was pared by 6 bases and J by 1 base, with 6 bases between. The CDR3 nucleotides are TGTGCCAGCAGGCCGGGGAACACTGAAGCTTTCTTT. Amino acid sequence: CASRPGNTEAFF.

This chain connects TRBV6-6 to TRBJ1-6; 7 bases map to TRBD1. V shed 5 bases, J shed 9 bases, and the junction held 13 bases outside the gene matches. This CDR3 comprises 16 residues. CDR1 is MNHNY and CDR2 is SVGAGI in the germline V gene (reference sequence). The CDR3 loop reads CASSLESTGLGSPLHF. CDR3 DNA sequence: TGTGCCAGCAGTCTCGAATCGACAGGGTTGGGTTCACCCCTCCACTTT.

This clone was recorded a few times. The V gene is TRBV28, the J gene TRBJ1-4; D is undetermined. The CDR3 spans 13 residues. V lost 3 bases and J lost 8, with 10 bases in between. CDR1 is MDHEN and CDR2 is SYDVKM in the germline V gene. The CDR3 loop reads CASSLPGVEKLFF. The CDR3 DNA sequence: TGTGCCAGCAGTTTGCCAGGTGTCGAAAAACTGTTTTTT.

The chain is built from TRBV11-2 and TRBJ1-4; the D gene is possibly TRBD1 (6 bases). Germline V gene lookup returns CDR1 SGHAT and CDR2 FQNNGV. The CDR3 contains 18 residues. The ends were cut back, 7 bases at V and 3 bases at J, with 24 bases in the middle. The CDR3 nucleotides read TGTGCCAGCACCCTAAGTCGGGGGGCAGGGGTGGCTAATGAAAAACTGTTTTTT. The encoded protein is CASTLSRGAGVANEKLFF.

The V call is TRBV30, the J call TRBJ1-5; a possible D gene is TRBD1 (5 bases). CDR3 length: 15 residues. Trimming cost V 2 bases and J 5 bases, with 16 bases left between them. From germline, CDR1 is GTSNPN and CDR2 SVGIG (reference sequence). The CDR3 DNA reads as TGTGCCTGGAGTCCCCCCGCCAGGGTCGATCAGCCCCAGCATTTT. Protein sequence: CAWSPPARVDQPQHF.

This clone has more than one count but fewer than ten. The V and J genes are TRBV7-8 and TRBJ1-2, with 7 bases matching TRBD1. J lost 3 bases, V lost 5 bases, and 9 bases had no gene match. The CDR3 covers 15 residues. The germline V gene has CDR1 SGHVS and CDR2 FQNEAQ. CDR3 in amino acids: CASSPWDSPYYGYTF. CDR3 in DNA: TGTGCCAGCAGCCCCTGGGACAGTCCTTACTATGGCTACACCTTC.

This clone came up a few times. In nucleotides, the CDR3 is TGTGCCAGCAGCCGCGGGAGAAATAATTCACCCCTCCACTTT. Protein product: CASSRGRNNSPLHF. The genes are TRBV13 and TRBJ1-6; D ambiguous. V was shortened by 5 bases and J by 5 bases, with 10 bases between the two germline ends. Per germline, CDR1 PRHDT and CDR2 FYEKMQ (reference sequence). CDR3 length equals 14 residues.

The rearrangement joins TRBV7-9 to TRBJ2-3; D gene ambiguous. There are 13 residues in the CDR3. CDR1 and CDR2 from the germline V gene are SEHNR and FQNEAQ (reference sequence). V lost 4 bases and J 4 bases, leaving 9 bases between the germline ends. CDR3 loop: CASSSSGADTQYF. The DNA for the CDR3 is TGTGCCAGCAGCTCATCAGGCGCAGATACGCAGTATTTT.

The chain employs TRBV5-6 and TRBJ2-4; D unresolved. This CDR3 is built from 14 residues. Germline values: CDR1 SGHDT, CDR2 YYEEEE. Trimming stripped 4 bases from V and 4 bases from J, with 12 bases between. The CDR3 spells CASSPIFRKNIQYF. The CDR3 bases are TGTGCCAGCAGCCCGATCTTCAGGAAAAACATTCAGTACTTC.

The rearrangement uses TRBV25-1 and TRBJ1-2; TRBD1 matches at 9 bases. The germline V gene encodes CDR1 MGHDK and CDR2 SYGVNS. V lost 6 bases and J lost 5; bases outside the gene matches: 7. The length of the CDR3 is 14 residues. CDR3 in DNA: TGTGCCAGCAGGGGGGACAGGGACCATTATGGCTACACCTTC. As protein: CASRGDRDHYGYTF.

The V and J genes are TRBV21-1 and TRBJ1-2; TRBD1 reflects the table's D call only, with no check against the DNA. TRBV21-1 is deemed a pseudogene. This CDR3 is 14 amino acids long. The chain's CDR3 is CASRGQHSNYGYTF. For the CDR3, the DNA is TGTGCCAGCAGGGGACAGCACTCCAACTATGGCTACACCTTC.